The T cell receptor (beta chain) described here comes from a study of blood T cell repertoires in COVID-19. Study in general: Whether acute or convalescent, the COVID-19 samples came from the United States, Italy and Spain.

Measured with immunoSEQ multiplex PCR; TCRdb has only the in-frame clones, and not every one. The repertoire holds approximately 220,000 clones, more than 85% seen once, with 3% to 3.5% in the top ten. The germline gives CDR1 MNHEY, CDR2 SVGAGI. The V and J ends lost 5 bases and 1 base, in that order; junction bases with no gene match: 4. The CDR3 is 14 residues long. The clonotype originates from a man aged 60-69 years with acute or convalescent COVID-19. V is TRBV6-5 and J is TRBJ1-1; 7 nucleotides line up with TRBD1. Sequencing was performed on peripheral blood. For the CDR3, the DNA is TGTGCCAGCAGTACACACAGGGGGAACACTGAAGCTTTCTTT. Residues: CASSTHRGNTEAFF.